This TCR beta chain was recovered during a study of T cells in Graves' hyperthyroidism and ophthalmopathy. RNA transcripts were the template for amplifying TCR beta CDR3 regions. The HTBI primer set drove a first-round RT-PCR of the TCR CDR3. TCRdb re-derived calls from the multiplex PCR reads in MiXCR, one entry per CDR3 protein. The sample carries approximately 300,000 distinct CDR3 sequences, 15% to 20% recorded once. CDR3 length equals 15 residues. V was shortened by 2 bases and J by 1 base, with 8 bases between the two germline ends. Looked up from germline, CDR1 is MNHNS and CDR2 is SASEGT. PBMCs were obtained from approximately 10 ml fresh peripheral blood. This clonotype came up a few times. The antigen is unknown. Findings and limits, study-wide: Most clonotypes that expanded in the thyroid above 0.001 also showed up in blood. Prediction of ophthalmopathy progression came a median around 6.1 months pre-onset. Stable hyperthyroidism was told apart from ophthalmopathy by a model built on 13 V-J features.

Sequenced material: blood. The rearrangement links TRBV6-1 to TRBJ2-2, with D perhaps TRBD1 or TRBD2 (5 bases each). The source of this sequence is a woman aged 60-75 years with Graves' ophthalmopathy. CDR3 bases: TGTGCCAGCAGTGAACCAGGGAGGAACACCGGGGAGCTGTTTTTT. It yields the protein CASSEPGRNTGELFF.